The 11 T cell receptor beta chains listed next were all sequenced from one sample in a study of blood T cell repertoires in COVID-19. Here immunoSEQ multiplex PCR was the method, and the copy in TCRdb shows in-frame clones only, minus some. The table includes about 250,000 clones, about four fifths detected once. The specimen sequenced was peripheral blood. Receptor source: a man of 80 years or more with acute or convalescent COVID-19.

The gene calls are TRBV6-2 or TRBV6-3 and TRBJ2-5; TRBD2 matches 9 bases. This CDR3 comprises 17 residues. Germline V lookup: CDR1 MNHEY, CDR2 SVGEGT. Germline trimming cut 5 bases from V and 1 base from J; bases unmatched to any gene: 11. The CDR3 nucleotides are TGTGCCAGCAGTCTCCCCCGTGCAGCGGGAGGCCAAGAGACCCAGTACTTC. As protein: CASSLPRAAGGQETQYF.

CDR3 in DNA: TGCGCCAGCAGCGGAAGGACTAGCGGGGTTTCTGAGCAGTTCTTC. This encodes CASSGRTSGVSEQFF. The V gene is TRBV5-1, the J gene TRBJ2-1; the match to TRBD2 covers 12 bases. The length of the CDR3 is 15 residues. Germline CDR1 and CDR2: SGHRS and YFSETQ. The V and J ends lost 4 bases and 9 bases, in that order; junction bases with no gene match: 8.

The V call is TRBV30, the J call TRBJ2-3; TRBD1 agrees at 9 bases. The CDR3 covers 14 residues. V trimming: 1 base; J trimming: 3 bases; junction bases outside the gene matches: 2. Germline CDR1 and CDR2: GTSNPN and SVGIG (reference sequence). In DNA, the CDR3 is TGTGCCTGGAGTGCGGGACAGGGAACAGATACGCAGTATTTT. Translation gives CAWSAGQGTDTQYF.

The chain couples TRBV5-1 to TRBJ1-2; D remains ambiguous. The CDR3 runs 12 residues. Germline V gives CDR1 SGHRS, CDR2 YFSETQ. V shed 0 bases and J shed 10 bases, with 10 bases lying between them. The CDR3, as DNA: TGCGCCAGCAGCTTGGCCGCGGTTGACTACACCTTC. Protein sequence: CASSLAAVDYTF.

The chain couples TRBV18 to TRBJ2-1; TRBD1 is a possible D gene (5 bases). Looked up from germline, CDR1 is KGHSH and CDR2 is LQKENI. V lost 0 bases and J 3 bases, leaving 9 bases between the germline ends. CDR3 size: 15 residues. CDR3 protein: CASSPPVDSYNEQFF. The CDR3 DNA sequence: TGTGCCAGCTCACCACCAGTCGACAGCTACAATGAGCAGTTCTTC. Using reference TRBV18 and TRBJ2-1 for the parts outside the CDR3, the full variable domain is NAGVMQNPRHLVRRRGQEARLRCSPMKGHSHVYWYRQLPEEGLKFMVYLQKENIIDESGMPKERFSAEFPKEGPSILRIQQVVRGDSAAYFCASSPPVDSYNEQFFGPGTRLTVL.

This clone has more than one count but fewer than ten. CDR3 sequence: CASRFPGTGSQPQHF. CDR3 nucleotides: TGTGCCAGCAGATTTCCCGGGACAGGTAGTCAGCCCCAGCATTTT. The chain is built from TRBV6-5 and TRBJ1-5; 8 nucleotides agree with TRBD1. This CDR3 is 15 amino acids long. With V trimmed by 6 bases and J by 6 bases, 10 bases remained unmatched. Germline V gene lookup returns CDR1 MNHEY and CDR2 SVGAGI.

The chain has TRBV18 and TRBJ2-4, with 7 bases lining up with TRBD1. CDR1 and CDR2 from the germline V gene are KGHSH and LQKENI. This CDR3 is 15 amino acids long. The junction had 8 bases not matched to a gene; V was cut back by 3 bases and J by 6 bases. CDR3 region: CASSPLQGWVNIQYF. The CDR3 nucleotides are TGTGCCAGCTCACCCTTACAGGGGTGGGTAAACATTCAGTACTTC.

The V and J genes are TRBV4-1 and TRBJ1-1; D perhaps matches TRBD1 (6 bases). V was trimmed by 0 bases and J by 1 base, leaving 9 bases between them. Germline V lookup: CDR1 MGHRA, CDR2 YSYEKL. The CDR3 totals 15 residues. The CDR3 region is CASSQDGTRNTEAFF. In nucleotides, the CDR3 is TGCGCCAGCAGCCAAGATGGGACAAGGAACACTGAAGCTTTCTTT.

The chain employs TRBV5-1 and TRBJ2-5, with 8 bases aligning to TRBD2. V dropped 4 bases and J dropped 3; count of bases not matched to a gene: 5. CDR3 length: 14 residues. Looked up from germline, CDR1 is SGHRS and CDR2 is YFSETQ. DNA of the CDR3: TGCGCCAGCAGCACTACTAGCGGAAAAGAGACCCAGTACTTC. Translation: CASSTTSGKETQYF.

V gene TRBV4-2 combines with J gene TRBJ2-1; 9 bases align to TRBD2. Germline V lookup: CDR1 LGHNA, CDR2 YNFKEQ. The ends lost 3 bases at V and 6 bases at J; junction bases unmatched: 12. The CDR3 runs to 17 residues. CDR3 amino acids: CASSQSLGGGAFNEQFF. Written as DNA, the CDR3 is TGTGCCAGCAGCCAGAGCTTAGGCGGGGGGGCCTTCAATGAGCAGTTCTTC.

The J gene is TRBJ2-4, the V gene TRBV7-2; D might be TRBD1 (6 bases). The V end was cut by 5 bases, the J end by 7 bases, with 21 bases between. The CDR3 spans 16 residues. Germline V gives CDR1 SGHTA, CDR2 FQGNSA. This CDR3 reads CASSPHSGVLGNIQYF. The DNA for the CDR3 is TGTGCCAGCAGCCCTCATTCAGGGGTCCTCGGGAACATTCAGTACTTC.